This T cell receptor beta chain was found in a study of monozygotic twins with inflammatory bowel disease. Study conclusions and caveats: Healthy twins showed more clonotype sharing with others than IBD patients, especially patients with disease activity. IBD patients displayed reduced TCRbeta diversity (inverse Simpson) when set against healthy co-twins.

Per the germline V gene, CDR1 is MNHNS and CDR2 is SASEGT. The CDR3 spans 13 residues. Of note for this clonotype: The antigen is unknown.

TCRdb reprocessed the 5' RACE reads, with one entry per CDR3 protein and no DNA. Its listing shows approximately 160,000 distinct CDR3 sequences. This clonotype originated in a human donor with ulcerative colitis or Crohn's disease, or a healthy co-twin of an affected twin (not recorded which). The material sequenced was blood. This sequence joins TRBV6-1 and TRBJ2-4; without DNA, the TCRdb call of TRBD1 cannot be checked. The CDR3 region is CASSEVGTPLLYF.